A single sample is the source of the 31 T cell receptor beta chains below, sequenced in a study of CD8+CD57+ T cells in acquired aplastic anemia. The use of genomic DNA as template underpinned the TCR beta VDJ and CDR3 profiling. TCRdb passed the reads through MiXCR, listing each CDR3 protein once. The table has about 210,000 distinct CDR3 sequences, approximately 60% seen once; the top ten hold about 31%. Sequences were obtained from sorted CD4+, CD8+, or CD8+CD57+ T cells (not recorded which) from PBMCs. The receptors shown here come from a human donor in good health.

This sequence joins TRBV19 and TRBJ1-1; 11 bases agree with TRBD1. This CDR3 comprises 16 residues. Germline V gene lookup returns CDR1 LNHDA and CDR2 SQIVND (reference sequence). The trim removed 7 bases at V and 4 bases at J, leaving 11 bases unmatched. CDR3 bases: TGTGCCAGTAATCCCCCGGACAGGGGGCGCGTCACTGAAGCTTTCTTT. It specifies CASNPPDRGRVTEAFF.

Details on this clonotype: The conserved phenylalanine or tryptophan normally closing the CDR3 is absent here, so this likely arose from a read error. V gene TRBV20-1 combines with J gene TRBJ2-7, with 7 nucleotides matching TRBD1. Matching the DNA end better, TRBJ2-4 makes the J call doubtful. CDR1 and CDR2 from the germline V gene are DFQATT and SNEGSKA (reference sequence). The length of the CDR3 is 12 residues. The chain's CDR3 is CSALSGQAIQYS. The CDR3 DNA reads as TGCAGTGCTCTATCCGGACAGGCCATTCAGTACTCC.

This clonotype has ten or more counts. The chain employs TRBV6-5 and TRBJ1-1; no reliable D call. The V gene's germline CDR1 is MNHEY and CDR2 SVGAGI. The CDR3 contains 12 residues. V was cut by 7 bases and J by 1 base, with 7 bases left in between. The CDR3 sequence: CASTAGNTEAFF. CDR3 coding DNA: TGTGCCAGCACTGCGGGGAACACTGAAGCTTTCTTT.

J is TRBJ2-1 and V is TRBV20-1; TRBD2 might be the D (6 bases). The CDR3 consists of 13 residues. Germline CDR1 DFQATT, CDR2 SNEGSKA (reference sequence). With 3 bases removed from V and 0 bases from J, the gap between germline ends came to 6 bases. CDR3 DNA: TGCAGTGCTAGGACTAGCTCCTACAATGAGCAGTTCTTC. The encoded protein is CSARTSSYNEQFF.

The rearrangement joins TRBV19 to TRBJ1-5; weak D call: TRBD1 (5 bases). The germline V and J ends were trimmed by 10 bases and 3 bases, with 25 bases remaining between them. CDR1 is LNHDA and CDR2 is SQIVND in the germline V gene (reference sequence). The CDR3 extends over 17 amino acids. The CDR3 protein is CATMTQGSRFINQPQHF. The CDR3 DNA follows: TGTGCCACTATGACTCAGGGTTCGAGGTTTATCAATCAGCCCCAGCATTTT.

This clonotype was found many times. The chain employs TRBV4-1 and TRBJ1-1; 8 nucleotides align to TRBD1. This CDR3 spans 15 amino acids. Germline CDR1 is MGHRA and CDR2 is YSYEKL. J was trimmed by 5 bases and V by 1 base; bases with no gene match: 6. The CDR3 reads CASSQVGTGGTEAFF. CDR3 nucleotides: TGCGCCAGCAGCCAAGTCGGGACAGGAGGGACTGAAGCTTTCTTT.

This clonotype was counted ten times or more. V gene TRBV7-9 combines with J gene TRBJ2-1; 10 bases align to TRBD2. The ends lost 1 base at V and 3 bases at J; junction bases unmatched: 9. From germline, CDR1 is SEHNR and CDR2 FQNEAQ (reference sequence). CDR3 length: 18 amino acids. This chain's CDR3 is CASSLEISRTSGYNEQFF. CDR3 in DNA: TGTGCCAGCAGCTTAGAGATTAGTAGGACTAGCGGCTACAATGAGCAGTTCTTC. Together with reference TRBV7-9 and TRBJ2-1, the CDR3 gives the full variable domain: DTGVSQNPRHKITKRGQNVTFRCDPISEHNRLYWYRQTLGQGPEFLTYFQNEAQLEKSRLLSDRFSAERPKGSFSTLEIQRTEQGDSAMYLCASSLEISRTSGYNEQFFGPGTRLTVL.

The chain uses TRBV20-1 and TRBJ1-4, with 8 positions matching TRBD1. Germline loops: CDR1 DFQATT, CDR2 SNEGSKA (reference sequence). The CDR3 has 14 residues. V lost 2 bases to trimming and J lost 14 bases; unmatched junction nucleotides: 13. The CDR3: CSARMTGAHEELFF. CDR3 nucleotides: TGCAGTGCTAGAATGACAGGGGCACATGAAGAGCTGTTTTTT.

V and J are TRBV20-1 and TRBJ2-5; 12 bases align to TRBD2. V lost 2 bases to trimming and J lost 7 bases; unmatched junction nucleotides: 11. CDR3 size: 16 residues. Germline V CDR1 and CDR2: DFQATT, SNEGSKA (reference sequence). The CDR3 protein is CSARSGLAGPQRTQYF. CDR3 DNA sequence: TGCAGTGCTAGATCGGGACTAGCGGGTCCGCAGCGGACCCAGTACTTC.

This clonotype was detected many times. This chain joins TRBV9 and TRBJ2-3; possibly TRBD2 for D (6 bases). Germline V gives CDR1 SGDLS, CDR2 YYNGEE. The CDR3 totals 19 residues. V was shortened by 0 bases and J by 2 bases, with 22 bases between the two germline ends. The CDR3 is CASSVEGLEAHSVTDTQYF. The CDR3 bases are TGTGCCAGCAGCGTAGAGGGACTCGAAGCACACAGTGTCACAGATACGCAGTATTTT.

The chain links TRBV13 to TRBJ1-1; weak D call: TRBD1 (6 bases). Deletions cut 5 bases from V and 8 bases from J, with 18 bases between. The CDR3 consists of 14 residues. Germline values: CDR1 PRHDT, CDR2 FYEKMQ (reference sequence). The CDR3 spells CASSRVGGAGEAFF. DNA for the CDR3: TGTGCCAGCAGCCGAGTCGGGGGGGCAGGAGAAGCTTTCTTT.

This clonotype was detected a few times. The chain links TRBV27 to TRBJ1-5, with no clear D. This CDR3 has 12 residues. V lost 5 bases and J 3 bases, leaving 5 bases between the germline ends. The germline CDR1 and CDR2 sequences are MNHEY and SMNVEV (reference sequence). The CDR3: CASSVTNQPQHF. CDR3 nucleotide sequence: TGTGCCAGCAGTGTTACCAATCAGCCCCAGCATTTT.

This clonotype came up many times. This chain connects TRBV6-5 to TRBJ1-5; D ambiguous. There are 15 residues in the CDR3. Germline CDR1 MNHEY, CDR2 SVGAGI. V gave up 0 bases and J gave up 1 base, with 7 bases separating them. This chain's CDR3 is CASSYSGGSNQPQHF. The CDR3 nucleotides read TGTGCCAGCAGTTACTCTGGCGGCAGCAATCAGCCCCAGCATTTT.

The genes are TRBV11-1 and TRBJ1-5, with D maybe TRBD1 (5 bases). This CDR3 spans 15 amino acids. V lost 2 bases and J 4 bases, leaving 12 bases between the germline ends. Germline lookup yields CDR1 SGHAT and CDR2 FQDESV (reference sequence). Here the CDR3 DNA reads TGTGCCAGCAGCTTAAGCAGGGACCTTAATCAGCCCCAGCATTTT. Residues: CASSLSRDLNQPQHF.

This clonotype was detected many times. The chain combines TRBV9 with TRBJ2-7, with 10 positions matching TRBD2. Germline trimming cut 3 bases from V and 0 bases from J; bases unmatched to any gene: 3. The CDR3 contains 15 residues. CDR1 and CDR2 (germline): SGDLS, YYNGEE. CDR3 loop: CASSAGLADSYEQYF. The CDR3 DNA sequence: TGTGCCAGCAGCGCTGGACTAGCGGACTCCTACGAGCAGTACTTC.

This chain links TRBV7-3 with TRBJ2-3, with 7 bases lining up with TRBD2. In germline, CDR1 is SGHTA, CDR2 FQGTGA. The CDR3 is made up of 14 amino acids. V gave up 5 bases and J gave up 5 bases; unmatched junction bases: 7. The CDR3 nucleotides are TGTGCCAGCAGCCTAGATGGCGGGAGAGATACGCAGTATTTT. Residues: CASSLDGGRDTQYF.

This clonotype appeared once. This chain links TRBV12-3 or TRBV12-4 with TRBJ2-4; TRBD1 is a possible D gene (6 bases). Trimming pared 5 bases from V and 5 bases from J, leaving 10 bases between. There are 13 residues in the CDR3. The CDR3 nucleotides read TGTGCCAGCAGTCCAGGGGACGAAAACATTCAGTACTTC. Its protein product is CASSPGDENIQYF.

The chain has TRBV29-1 and TRBJ1-1; 7 nucleotides line up with TRBD1. V trimming: 7 bases; J trimming: 0 bases; junction bases outside the gene matches: 8. Per the germline V gene, CDR1 is SQVTM and CDR2 is ANQGSEA. The CDR3 has 14 amino acids. CDR3 nucleotides: TGCAGCGCTGGGACAGCGACTATGAACACTGAAGCTTTCTTT. Its translation is CSAGTATMNTEAFF.

V gene TRBV15 combines with J gene TRBJ1-4, with TRBD1 as a possible D gene (6 bases). Germline CDR1 is LNHNV and CDR2 is YYDKDF (reference sequence). This CDR3 is 16 amino acids long. Trimming took off 0 bases at V and 7 bases at J, with 15 bases between the two ends. In DNA form, the CDR3 reads TGTGCCACCAGCAGAGATCGTAGCGGGGGGCGTGAAAAACTGTTTTTT. It translates to CATSRDRSGGREKLFF.

The chain uses TRBV24-1 and TRBJ1-6; tentative D call: TRBD1 (5 bases). The CDR3 totals 17 residues. V lost 6 bases and J 5 bases, leaving 19 bases between the germline ends. CDR1 is KGHDR, CDR2 SFDVKD, per germline. The DNA of the CDR3 is TGTGCCACCAGTCAGAGGTCCCCGGGGACTAATAATTCACCCCTCCACTTT. It codes for CATSQRSPGTNNSPLHF.

The rearrangement links TRBV7-8 to TRBJ2-5, with 10 positions matching TRBD1. The CDR3 loop spans 16 amino acids. Germline lookup yields CDR1 SGHVS and CDR2 FQNEAQ. The V segment lost 5 bases and the J segment 3 bases; nucleotides outside the gene matches: 9. CDR3 DNA: TGTGCCAGCAGCGTGGGGACAGGGGTCATGGAAGAGACCCAGTACTTC. Protein: CASSVGTGVMEETQYF.

This clonotype came up a few times. This may be a read error: a much more frequent sequence differs by one nucleotide. The chain recombines TRBV4-1 with TRBJ2-7; perhaps D is TRBD1 or TRBD2 (5 bases each). CDR1 is MGHRA and CDR2 is YSYEKL in the germline V gene. Trimming pared 1 base from V and 6 bases from J, leaving 16 bases between. The CDR3 is 15 residues long. CDR3 region: CASSQAPGRNCEQYF. DNA of the CDR3: TGCGCCAGCAGCCAAGCCCCGGGACGAAACTGCGAGCAGTACTTC.

Comment on this clonotype: It may be a read error: a sequence one base away is much more abundant. CDR3 amino acids: CASHSGVGSQPQHF. The CDR3, as DNA: TGTGCCAGCCACTCCGGAGTAGGGAGTCAGCCCCAGCATTTT. This chain joins TRBV24-1 and TRBJ1-5; unclear D gene. Trimming removed 11 bases at V and 6 bases at J, with 19 bases between. CDR3 size: 14 residues. CDR1 is KGHDR, CDR2 SFDVKD, per germline.

Details on this clonotype: With a much larger clone just one base away, this may be a read error. The chain joins TRBV3-1 to TRBJ1-5; tentatively, D is TRBD1 (5 bases). The length of the CDR3 is 14 residues. The germline V gene encodes CDR1 LGHDT and CDR2 YNNKEL (reference sequence). V lost 4 bases to trimming and J lost 9 bases, with 16 bases between them. In DNA, the CDR3 is TGTGCCAGCAGCCGAGGGACGGGGATCGGGCCCCAGCATTTT. It specifies CASSRGTGIGPQHF.

About this clonotype: One end of the junction is discordant with germline, which a read error may explain. This rearrangement joins TRBV5-1 to TRBJ1-4; D call uncertain. Germline loops: CDR1 SGHRS, CDR2 YFSETQ. This CDR3 has 15 residues. The CDR3 protein is CASSHRVATNEKLFF. In DNA form, the CDR3 reads TGTGCCAGCAGCCATCGGGTAGCAACTAATGAAAAACTGTTTTTT.

This clonotype was counted only a few times. The V and J genes are TRBV15 and TRBJ1-1; TRBD1 might be the D (6 bases). Germline assignment: CDR1 LNHNV and CDR2 YYDKDF (reference sequence). This CDR3 comprises 15 residues. V lost 0 bases and J 0 bases, leaving 8 bases between the germline ends. The CDR3 DNA follows: TGTGCCACCAGCAGAGAGACAGGCATGAACACTGAAGCTTTCTTT. Translated: CATSRETGMNTEAFF. The variable domain in full, with the rest retrieved from reference TRBV15 and TRBJ1-1, is DAMVIQNPRYQVTQFGKPVTLSCSQTLNHNVMYWYQQKSSQAPKLLFHYYDKDFNNEADTPDNFQSRRPNTSFCFLDIRSPGLGDTAMYLCATSRETGMNTEAFFGQGTRLTVV.

This clonotype was picked up many times. The V gene is TRBV2, the J gene TRBJ2-1; 8 bases match TRBD1. The length of the CDR3 is 15 residues. Unmatched junction bases numbered 7, after V lost 7 bases and J lost 2 bases. Germline V gene sequence: CDR1 SNHLY, CDR2 FYNNEI. For the CDR3, the DNA is TGTGCCAGCACTGACAAGACAGGGGCCTACAATGAGCAGTTCTTC. It specifies CASTDKTGAYNEQFF.

This clonotype was counted ten times or more. This rearrangement joins TRBV4-2 to TRBJ2-3; 12 nucleotides match TRBD2. CDR1 is LGHNA, CDR2 YNFKEQ, per germline. CDR3 length: 16 residues. Trimming took 0 bases from V and 6 from J; bases not matched to a gene: 4. As DNA, the CDR3 is TGTGCCAGCAGCCAAGAACTAGCGGGGGGCCTGGATACGCAGTATTTT. Translated: CASSQELAGGLDTQYF.

This clonotype was seen many times. V and J are TRBV5-8 and TRBJ2-1; either TRBD1 or TRBD2 may fit D (5 bases each). The V end lost 7 bases, the J end lost 10 bases, and 18 bases lay between the germline ends. CDR1 and CDR2 from the germline V gene are SGHTS and YDEGEE. The CDR3 contains 13 residues. The CDR3 sequence: CASGRGDQPEQFF. DNA of the CDR3: TGTGCCAGCGGACGAGGGGACCAGCCCGAGCAGTTCTTC.

This clonotype was counted at least ten times. The chain recombines TRBV7-2 with TRBJ1-5, with a tentative D call TRBD1 (5 bases). Trimming took off 2 bases at V and 0 bases at J, with 11 bases between the two ends. Germline-derived CDR1 and CDR2 are SGHTA and FQGNSA. The CDR3 has 16 residues. CDR3 in DNA: TGTGCCAGCAGCTTACGGGGGGATTATAGCAATCAGCCCCAGCATTTT. Translated: CASSLRGDYSNQPQHF.

There are many counts of this clonotype. The genes are TRBV4-2 and TRBJ2-1, with D possibly being TRBD2 (6 bases). The CDR3 totals 16 residues. Germline CDR1 and CDR2: LGHNA and YNFKEQ. Trimming cost V 2 bases and J 0 bases, with 11 bases left between them. The CDR3 DNA reads TGTGCCAGCAGCCAACATTGGAGGGACTCCTACAATGAGCAGTTCTTC. Encoded protein: CASSQHWRDSYNEQFF.